This T cell receptor (beta chain) was observed in a study of T cells in Graves' hyperthyroidism and ophthalmopathy. Patients were excluded for uncontrolled infection, other autoimmune disease, pregnancy or lactation. The source material, RNA transcripts, was used to amplify TCR beta CDR3 regions. A set of HTBI primers served as the primers for a first-round RT-PCR of the TCR CDR3. TCRdb redid the calling of the multiplex PCR reads with MiXCR, one entry per CDR3 protein. The sample has fewer than 350,000 distinct CDR3 sequences, about 19% seen once. This clonotype was seen at least ten times. The sample comprised blood. This TCR came from a man aged 50 to 59 with Graves' ophthalmopathy.

The CDR3 DNA reads as TGTGCCAGCAGTGAGAGGGACACGGGGGCTTTCTTT. It codes for CASSERDTGAFF. The V call is TRBV2, the J call TRBJ1-1, with a possible D match to TRBD1 (6 bases). Trimming took 3 bases from V and 11 from J, leaving 13 bases between them. CDR1 and CDR2 (germline): SNHLY, FYNNEI. The CDR3 loop spans 12 amino acids.